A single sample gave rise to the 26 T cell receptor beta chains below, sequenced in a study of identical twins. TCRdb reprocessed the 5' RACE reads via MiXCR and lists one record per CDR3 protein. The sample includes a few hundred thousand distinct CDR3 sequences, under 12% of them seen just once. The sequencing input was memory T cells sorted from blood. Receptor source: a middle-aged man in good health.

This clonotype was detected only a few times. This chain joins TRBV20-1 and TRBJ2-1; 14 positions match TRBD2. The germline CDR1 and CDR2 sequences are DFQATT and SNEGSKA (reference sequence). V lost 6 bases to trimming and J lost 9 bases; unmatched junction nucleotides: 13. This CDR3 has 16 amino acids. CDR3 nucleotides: TGCAGTGCCCCCAAATGGACTAGCGGGAGGTCACGTGAGCAGTTCTTC. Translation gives CSAPKWTSGRSREQFF.

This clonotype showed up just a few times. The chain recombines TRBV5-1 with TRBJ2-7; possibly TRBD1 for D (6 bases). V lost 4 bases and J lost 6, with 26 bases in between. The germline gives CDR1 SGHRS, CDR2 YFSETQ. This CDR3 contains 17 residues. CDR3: CASSGTGNRVVPGEQYF. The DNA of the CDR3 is TGCGCCAGCAGCGGTACAGGGAATCGGGTAGTCCCAGGCGAGCAGTACTTC.

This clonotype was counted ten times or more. The CDR3 region has the DNA TGCAGTGCTAGCGTCCTAGCAAGATTCCCTTTTTACGAGCAGTACTTC. It translates to CSASVLARFPFYEQYF. This chain connects TRBV20-1 to TRBJ2-7; possible D gene TRBD2, 5 bases. V was pared by 3 bases and J by 4 bases, with 22 bases between. The CDR3 is made up of 16 amino acids. CDR1 is DFQATT and CDR2 is SNEGSKA in the germline V gene (reference sequence).

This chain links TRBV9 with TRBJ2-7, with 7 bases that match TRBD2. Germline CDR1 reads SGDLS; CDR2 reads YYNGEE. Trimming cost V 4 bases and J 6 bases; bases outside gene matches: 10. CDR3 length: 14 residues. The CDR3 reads CASSPSSGPIEQYF. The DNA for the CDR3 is TGTGCCAGCAGCCCTTCTAGCGGCCCCATCGAGCAGTACTTC.

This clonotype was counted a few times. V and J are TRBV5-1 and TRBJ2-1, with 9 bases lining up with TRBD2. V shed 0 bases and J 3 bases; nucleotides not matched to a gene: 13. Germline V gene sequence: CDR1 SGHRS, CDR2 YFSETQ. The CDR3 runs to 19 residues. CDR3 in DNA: TGCGCCAGCAGCTTGGCCCCCAGCACGGCGGGAGGGCTCTACAATGAGCAGTTCTTC. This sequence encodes CASSLAPSTAGGLYNEQFF.

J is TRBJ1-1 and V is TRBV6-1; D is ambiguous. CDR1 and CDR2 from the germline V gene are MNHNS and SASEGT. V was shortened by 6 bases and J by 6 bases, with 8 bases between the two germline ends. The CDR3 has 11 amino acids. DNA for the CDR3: TGTGCCAGCAGCGTTTACTCTGAAGCTTTCTTT. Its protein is CASSVYSEAFF.

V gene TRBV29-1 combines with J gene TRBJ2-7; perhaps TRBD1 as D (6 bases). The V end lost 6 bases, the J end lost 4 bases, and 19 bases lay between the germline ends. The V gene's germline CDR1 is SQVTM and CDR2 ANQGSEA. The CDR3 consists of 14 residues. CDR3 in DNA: TGCAGCGTAAAACCGGGACACCAGGGATACGAGCAGTACTTC. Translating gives CSVKPGHQGYEQYF.

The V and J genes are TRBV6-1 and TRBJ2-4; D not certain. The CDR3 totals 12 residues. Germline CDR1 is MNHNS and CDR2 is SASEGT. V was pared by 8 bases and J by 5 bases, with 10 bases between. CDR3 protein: CASRVGQNIQYF. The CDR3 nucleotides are TGTGCCAGCCGGGTTGGCCAAAACATTCAGTACTTC.

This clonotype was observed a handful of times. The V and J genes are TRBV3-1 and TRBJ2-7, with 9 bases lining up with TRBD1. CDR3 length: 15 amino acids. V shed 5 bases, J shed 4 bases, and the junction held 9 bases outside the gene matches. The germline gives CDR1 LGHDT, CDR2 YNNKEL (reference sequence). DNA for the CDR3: TGTGCCAGCAGCAAGTCGGGACAGGGCCGGTACGAGCAGTACTTC. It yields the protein CASSKSGQGRYEQYF.

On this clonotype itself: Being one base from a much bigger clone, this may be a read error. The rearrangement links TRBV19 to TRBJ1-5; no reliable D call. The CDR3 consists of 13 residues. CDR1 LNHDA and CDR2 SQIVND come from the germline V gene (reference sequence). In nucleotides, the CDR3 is TGTGCCAGTAGTATAGCCAGCAATCAGGCCCAGCATTTT. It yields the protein CASSIASNQAQHF.

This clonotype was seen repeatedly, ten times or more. CDR3 nucleotides: TGTGCCAGCAGCTTATTAGCGGGGCCCTGGGATACGCAGTATTTT. Translation gives CASSLLAGPWDTQYF. The chain joins TRBV11-1 to TRBJ2-3; 8 nucleotides match TRBD2. With 2 bases clipped from V and 6 bases from J, the junction kept 7 bases outside the gene matches. CDR3 length: 15 amino acids. The germline gives CDR1 SGHAT, CDR2 FQDESV (reference sequence).

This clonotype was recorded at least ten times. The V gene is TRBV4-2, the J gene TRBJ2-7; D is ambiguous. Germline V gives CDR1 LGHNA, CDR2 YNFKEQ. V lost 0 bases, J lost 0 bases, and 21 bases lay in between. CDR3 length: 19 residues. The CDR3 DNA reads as TGTGCCAGCAGCCAAGATCCCTACTTAAGAGCAAAGAGCTCCTACGAGCAGTACTTC. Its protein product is CASSQDPYLRAKSSYEQYF.

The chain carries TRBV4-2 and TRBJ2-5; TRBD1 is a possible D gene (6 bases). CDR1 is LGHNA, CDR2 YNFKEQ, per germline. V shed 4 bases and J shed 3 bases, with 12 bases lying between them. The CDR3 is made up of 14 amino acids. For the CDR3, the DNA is TGTGCCAGCAGCCGGGGACAAGCTGAAGAGACCCAGTACTTC. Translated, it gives CASSRGQAEETQYF.

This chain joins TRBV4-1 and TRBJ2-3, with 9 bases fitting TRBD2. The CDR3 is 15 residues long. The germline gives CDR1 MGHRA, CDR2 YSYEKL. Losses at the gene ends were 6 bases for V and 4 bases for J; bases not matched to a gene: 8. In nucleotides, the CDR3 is TGCGCCAGCAGTGTTAGCGGGAGAAGTGCAGATACGCAGTATTTT. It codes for CASSVSGRSADTQYF.

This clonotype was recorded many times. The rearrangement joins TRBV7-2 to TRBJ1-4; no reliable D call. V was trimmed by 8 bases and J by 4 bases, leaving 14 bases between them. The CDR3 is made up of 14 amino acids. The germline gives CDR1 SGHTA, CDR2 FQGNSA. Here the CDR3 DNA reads TGTGCCAGCGCTCGCGGGGTGGTTAATGAAAAACTGTTTTTT. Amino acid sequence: CASARGVVNEKLFF.

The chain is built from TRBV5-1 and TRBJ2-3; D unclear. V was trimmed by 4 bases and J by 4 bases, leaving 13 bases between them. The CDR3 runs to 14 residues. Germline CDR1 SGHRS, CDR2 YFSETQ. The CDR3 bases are TGCGCCAGCAGCCTCTCTGCGGCCTCAGATACGCAGTATTTT. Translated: CASSLSAASDTQYF.

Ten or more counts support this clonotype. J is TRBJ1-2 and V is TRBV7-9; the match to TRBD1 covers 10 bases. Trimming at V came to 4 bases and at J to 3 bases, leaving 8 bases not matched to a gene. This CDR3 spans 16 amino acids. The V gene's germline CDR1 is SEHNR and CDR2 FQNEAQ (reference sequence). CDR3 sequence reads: CASSSSSGQGHYGYTF. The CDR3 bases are TGTGCCAGCAGCTCTTCCTCGGGACAGGGGCACTATGGCTACACCTTC.

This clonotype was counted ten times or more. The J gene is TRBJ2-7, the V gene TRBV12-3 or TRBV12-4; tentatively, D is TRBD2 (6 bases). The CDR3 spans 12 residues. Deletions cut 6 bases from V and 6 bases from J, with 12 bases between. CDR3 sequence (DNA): TGTGCCAGCAGCTCGGAGGGATCCGAGCAGTACTTC. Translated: CASSSEGSEQYF.

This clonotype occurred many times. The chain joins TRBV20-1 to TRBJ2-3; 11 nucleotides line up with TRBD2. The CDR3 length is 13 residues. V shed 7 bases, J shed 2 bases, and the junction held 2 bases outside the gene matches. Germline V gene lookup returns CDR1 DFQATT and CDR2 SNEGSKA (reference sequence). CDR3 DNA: TGCAGTGTAGCGGGAGGGTTCACAGATACGCAGTATTTT. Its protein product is CSVAGGFTDTQYF.

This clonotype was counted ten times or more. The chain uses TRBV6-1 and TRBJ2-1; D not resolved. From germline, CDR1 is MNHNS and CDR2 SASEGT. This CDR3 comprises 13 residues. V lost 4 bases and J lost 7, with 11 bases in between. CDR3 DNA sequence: TGTGCCAGCAGTGGCAGGACGGTTAATGAGCAGTTCTTC. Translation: CASSGRTVNEQFF.

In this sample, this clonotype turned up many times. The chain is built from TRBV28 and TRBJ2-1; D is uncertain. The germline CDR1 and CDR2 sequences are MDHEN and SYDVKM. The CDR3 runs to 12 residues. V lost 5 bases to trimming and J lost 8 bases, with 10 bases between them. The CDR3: CASSLRNHEQFF. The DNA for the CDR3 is TGTGCCAGCAGTCTACGGAATCATGAGCAGTTCTTC.

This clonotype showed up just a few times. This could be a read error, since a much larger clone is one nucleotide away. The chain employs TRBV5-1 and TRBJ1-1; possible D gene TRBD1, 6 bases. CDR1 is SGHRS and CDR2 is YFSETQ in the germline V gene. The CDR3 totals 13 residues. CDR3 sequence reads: CASSWTVNAEAFF. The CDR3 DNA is TGCGCCAGCAGCTGGACAGTGAACGCTGAAGCTTTCTTT.

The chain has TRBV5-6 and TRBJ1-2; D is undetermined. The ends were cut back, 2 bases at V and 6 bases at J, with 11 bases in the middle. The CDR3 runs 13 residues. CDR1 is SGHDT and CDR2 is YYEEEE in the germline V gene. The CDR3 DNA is TGTGCCAGCAGCTTCGGGCAGCAAGATGGCTACACCTTC. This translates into CASSFGQQDGYTF.

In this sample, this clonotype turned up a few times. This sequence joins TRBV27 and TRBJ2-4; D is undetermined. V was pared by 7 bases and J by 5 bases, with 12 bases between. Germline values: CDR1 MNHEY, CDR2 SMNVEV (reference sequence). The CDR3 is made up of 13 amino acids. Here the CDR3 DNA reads TGTGCCAGCAAACTCAGGAATGAAAACATTCAGTACTTC. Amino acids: CASKLRNENIQYF.

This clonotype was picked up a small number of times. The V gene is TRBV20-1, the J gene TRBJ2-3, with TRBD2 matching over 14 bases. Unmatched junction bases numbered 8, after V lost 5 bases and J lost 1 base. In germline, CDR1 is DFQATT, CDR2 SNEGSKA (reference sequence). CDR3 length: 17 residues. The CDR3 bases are TGCAGTGCTGAGACTAGCGGGAGGGCCGGGGGCACAGATACGCAGTATTTT. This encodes CSAETSGRAGGTDTQYF.

The CDR3 DNA reads TGCAGTGCTAGACCTTGGCAGCTGGCCTCTGAGCTGTTTTTT. This encodes CSARPWQLASELFF. The chain has TRBV20-1 and TRBJ2-2; D remains unclear. V lost 2 bases and J 11 bases, leaving 18 bases between the germline ends. The germline CDR1 and CDR2 sequences are DFQATT and SNEGSKA (reference sequence). The CDR3 runs 14 residues.